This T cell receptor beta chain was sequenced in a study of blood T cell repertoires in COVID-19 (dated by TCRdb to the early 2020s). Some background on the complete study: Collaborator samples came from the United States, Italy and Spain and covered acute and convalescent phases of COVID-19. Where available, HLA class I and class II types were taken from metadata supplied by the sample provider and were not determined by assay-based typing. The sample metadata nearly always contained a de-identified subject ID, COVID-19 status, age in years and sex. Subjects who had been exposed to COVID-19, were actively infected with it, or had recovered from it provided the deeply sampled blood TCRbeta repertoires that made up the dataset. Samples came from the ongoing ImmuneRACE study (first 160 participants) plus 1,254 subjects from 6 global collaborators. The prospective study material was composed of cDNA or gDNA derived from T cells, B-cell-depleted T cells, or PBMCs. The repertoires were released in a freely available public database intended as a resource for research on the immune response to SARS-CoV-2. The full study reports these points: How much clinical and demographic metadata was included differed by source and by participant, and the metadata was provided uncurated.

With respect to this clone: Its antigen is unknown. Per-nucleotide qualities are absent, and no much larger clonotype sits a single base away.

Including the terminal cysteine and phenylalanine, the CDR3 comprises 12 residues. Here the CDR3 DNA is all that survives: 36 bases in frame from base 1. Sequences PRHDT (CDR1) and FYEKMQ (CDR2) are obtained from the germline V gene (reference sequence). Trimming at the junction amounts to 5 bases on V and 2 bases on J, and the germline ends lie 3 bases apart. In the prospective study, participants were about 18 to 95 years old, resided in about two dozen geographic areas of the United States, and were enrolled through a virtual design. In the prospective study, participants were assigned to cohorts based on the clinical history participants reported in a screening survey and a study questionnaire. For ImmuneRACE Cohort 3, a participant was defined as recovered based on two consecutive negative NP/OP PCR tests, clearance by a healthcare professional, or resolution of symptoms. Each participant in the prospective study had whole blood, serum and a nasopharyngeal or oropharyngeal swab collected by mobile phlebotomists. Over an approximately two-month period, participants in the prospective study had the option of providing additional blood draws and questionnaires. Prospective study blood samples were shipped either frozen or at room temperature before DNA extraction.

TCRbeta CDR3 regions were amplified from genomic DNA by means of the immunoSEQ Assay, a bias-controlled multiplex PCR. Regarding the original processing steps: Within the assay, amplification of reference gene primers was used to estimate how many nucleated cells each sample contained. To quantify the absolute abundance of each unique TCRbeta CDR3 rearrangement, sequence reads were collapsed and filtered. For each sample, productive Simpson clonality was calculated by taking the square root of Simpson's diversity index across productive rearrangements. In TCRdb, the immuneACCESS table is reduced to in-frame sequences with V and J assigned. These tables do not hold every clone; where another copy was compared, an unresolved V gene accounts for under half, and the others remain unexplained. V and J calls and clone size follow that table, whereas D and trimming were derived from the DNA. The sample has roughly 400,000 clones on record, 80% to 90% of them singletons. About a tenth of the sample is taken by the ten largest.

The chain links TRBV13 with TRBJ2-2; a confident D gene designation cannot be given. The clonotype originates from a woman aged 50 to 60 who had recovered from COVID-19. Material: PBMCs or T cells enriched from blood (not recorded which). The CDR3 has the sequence CASSLNTGELFF. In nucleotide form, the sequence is TGTGCCAGCAGCCTCAACACCGGGGAGCTGTTTTTT.